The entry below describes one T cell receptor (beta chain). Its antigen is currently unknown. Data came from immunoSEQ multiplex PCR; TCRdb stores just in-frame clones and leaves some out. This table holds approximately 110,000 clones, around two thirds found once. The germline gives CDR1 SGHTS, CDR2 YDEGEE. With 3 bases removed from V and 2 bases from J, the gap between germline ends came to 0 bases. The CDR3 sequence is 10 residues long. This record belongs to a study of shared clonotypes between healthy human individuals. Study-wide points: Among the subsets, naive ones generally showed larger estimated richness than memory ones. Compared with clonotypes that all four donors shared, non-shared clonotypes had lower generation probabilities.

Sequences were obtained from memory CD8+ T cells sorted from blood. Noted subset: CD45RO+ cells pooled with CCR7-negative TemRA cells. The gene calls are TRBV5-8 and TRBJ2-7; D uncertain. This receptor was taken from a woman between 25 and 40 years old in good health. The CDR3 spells CASSSYEQYF. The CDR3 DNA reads TGTGCCAGCAGCTCCTACGAGCAGTACTTC.